Shown below are 13 T cell receptor beta chains from a single sample sequenced in a study of T-cell memory formation after mild COVID-19. TCRdb passed the 5' RACE reads through MiXCR, listing each CDR3 protein once. This sample has around 250,000 distinct CDR3 sequences, with roughly a tenth found just once. The sequenced material came from PBMCs or a T cell subset sorted from them (not recorded which). The receptors here all came from a man aged 18 to 30 who had mild COVID-19 (a few samples of this study predate the infection). Cell type and time point are not known.

The gene calls are TRBV7-9 and TRBJ2-4, with TRBD2 identical over 8 bases. The V segment lost 5 bases and the J segment 8 bases; nucleotides outside the gene matches: 20. This CDR3 region has 18 residues. Germline assignment: CDR1 SEHNR and CDR2 FQNEAQ (reference sequence). This CDR3 is CASSPAPAGGSFVDIQYF. CDR3 nucleotide sequence: TGTGCCAGCAGCCCCGCCCCGGCGGGGGGTTCTTTCGTGGACATTCAGTACTTC.

The chain carries TRBV7-2 and TRBJ1-5, with 12 positions matching TRBD1. The J segment lost 3 bases and the V segment lost 5 bases, leaving 14 bases of the junction unmatched. The CDR3 contains 19 residues. In germline, CDR1 is SGHTA, CDR2 FQGNSA. The CDR3 sequence: CASSPGSGTGGSVNQPQHF. The DNA for the CDR3 is TGTGCCAGCAGCCCCGGATCCGGGACAGGGGGCTCAGTCAATCAGCCCCAGCATTTT.

The chain recombines TRBV11-2 with TRBJ2-3; 9 nucleotides agree with TRBD2. Germline V gene sequence: CDR1 SGHAT, CDR2 FQNNGV. After removal of 1 base from V and 0 bases from J, the junction contained 5 bases not matched to a gene. The CDR3 length is 17 residues. CDR3 sequence (DNA): TGTGCCAGCAGCTTAGGGTCTAGCGGGGAGAGCACAGATACGCAGTATTTT. It codes for CASSLGSSGESTDTQYF.

The rearrangement uses TRBV5-4 and TRBJ1-2, with D perhaps matching TRBD1 (6 bases). V was trimmed by 4 bases and J by 4 bases, leaving 14 bases between them. Per the germline V gene, CDR1 is SGHNT and CDR2 is YYREEE (reference sequence). This CDR3 is 14 amino acids long. CDR3 DNA: TGTGCCAGCAGCCCAACAGGGTCAGGCTATGGCTACACCTTC. Protein: CASSPTGSGYGYTF.

V is TRBV6-1 and J is TRBJ2-1; no clear D. This CDR3 has 11 amino acids. V was cut by 6 bases and J by 6 bases, with 6 bases left in between. Per the germline V gene, CDR1 is MNHNS and CDR2 is SASEGT. CDR3 residues: CASRQRNEQFF. CDR3 sequence (DNA): TGTGCCAGCAGACAACGCAATGAGCAGTTCTTC.

In its sample, this clonotype was seen a few times. The genes are TRBV19 and TRBJ1-2; TRBD1 might be the D (5 bases). Germline V gene data show CDR1 as LNHDA and CDR2 as SQIVND (reference sequence). This CDR3 contains 14 residues. The ends were cut back, 3 bases at V and 4 bases at J, with 12 bases in the middle. The CDR3 spells CASSIAGRGYGYTF. In DNA, the CDR3 is TGTGCCAGTAGTATTGCGGGGCGCGGCTATGGCTACACCTTC.

This clonotype was picked up a small number of times. The rearrangement joins TRBV11-2 to TRBJ2-7, with 8 positions matching TRBD2. Per the germline V gene, CDR1 is SGHAT and CDR2 is FQNNGV. This CDR3 contains 15 residues. V gave up 5 bases and J gave up 4 bases; unmatched junction bases: 10. CDR3: CASSPEPGLDYEQYF. In DNA form, the CDR3 reads TGTGCCAGCAGCCCCGAACCGGGACTAGATTACGAGCAGTACTTC.

This clonotype showed up many times. The CDR3 region is CASSRQGTGELFF. The CDR3 bases are TGTGCCAGCAGTCGACAGGGTACCGGGGAGCTGTTTTTT. The rearrangement links TRBV2 to TRBJ2-2; TRBD1 matches at 7 bases. The J segment lost 5 bases and the V segment lost 5 bases, leaving 2 bases of the junction unmatched. Germline V CDR1 and CDR2: SNHLY, FYNNEI. This CDR3 is built from 13 residues.

The CDR3 region has the DNA TGTGCCAGCAGCACCGGCGGGTACTCGGGCTATGGCTACACCTTC. Translating it yields CASSTGGYSGYGYTF. The V gene is TRBV7-8, the J gene TRBJ1-2; D remains ambiguous. V gave up 5 bases and J gave up 4 bases, with 17 bases separating them. This CDR3 is built from 15 residues. Germline CDR1 reads SGHVS; CDR2 reads FQNEAQ. Together with reference TRBV7-8 and TRBJ1-2, the CDR3 gives the full variable domain: GAGVSQSPRYKVAKRGQDVALRCDPISGHVSLFWYQQALGQGPEFLTYFQNEAQLDKSGLPSDRFFAERPEGSVSTLKIQRTQQEDSAVYLCASSTGGYSGYGYTFGSGTRLTVV.

In its sample, this clonotype was seen many times. This chain links TRBV20-1 with TRBJ2-3, with TRBD2 identical over 12 bases. The V gene's germline CDR1 is DFQATT and CDR2 SNEGSKA (reference sequence). Losses at the gene ends were 0 bases for V and 4 bases for J; bases not matched to a gene: 5. The CDR3 covers 16 residues. CDR3 bases: TGCAGTGCTAGAGATCGGCGACTAGCGGGGGCAGATACGCAGTATTTT. It codes for CSARDRRLAGADTQYF.

The chain joins TRBV5-1 to TRBJ1-6; D call uncertain. V was shortened by 0 bases and J by 7 bases, with 8 bases between the two germline ends. The CDR3 extends over 14 amino acids. The germline gives CDR1 SGHRS, CDR2 YFSETQ. CDR3 in amino acids: CASSLADGNSPLHF. CDR3 DNA: TGCGCCAGCAGCTTGGCAGACGGAAATTCACCCCTCCACTTT.

This clonotype was counted between two and nine times. The J gene is TRBJ2-2, the V gene TRBV12-3 or TRBV12-4; 12 nucleotides agree with TRBD2. V trimming: 3 bases; J trimming: 5 bases; junction bases outside the gene matches: 4. CDR3 length: 16 residues. The CDR3 DNA reads TGTGCCAGCAGTTTCGGACTAGCGGGGAGGACCGGGGAGCTGTTTTTT. It is translated as CASSFGLAGRTGELFF.

This clonotype was found a few times. V gene TRBV5-1 combines with J gene TRBJ2-7; 9 nucleotides align to TRBD1. CDR1 and CDR2 from the germline V gene are SGHRS and YFSETQ. V gave up 4 bases and J gave up 5 bases; unmatched junction bases: 7. The CDR3 extends over 14 amino acids. CDR3 amino acids: CASSPGTGRHEQYF. The CDR3 DNA is TGCGCCAGCAGCCCGGGGACAGGGAGGCACGAGCAGTACTTC.